Listed below are T cell receptor beta chains from one sample, sequenced in a study of PD-1 blockade in classical Hodgkin lymphoma. Sequencing was performed with immunoSEQ multiplex PCR; in TCRdb, only in-frame clones are kept and a portion is missing. This table holds some 58,000 clones, 88% found once. This specimen consisted of peripheral blood mononuclear cells (PBMCs), obtained before the second cycle of nivolumab. These receptors were taken from a human donor with classical Hodgkin lymphoma. Each CDR3 is given with its conserved first and last residue.

TRBV5-1 | CASSLGGEGREQYF
TRBV7-9 | CASGILGRNTGELFF
TRBV6-1 | CASSVDGGARYNEQFF
TRBV18 | CASSPAGAVEGNTIYF
TRBV5-1 | CASSQTGGKGEKLFF
TRBV28 | CASSLAGGSGYGYTF
TRBV7-9 | CASSLDLENIQYF
TRBV9 | CASSVDLIEQFF
TRBV5-1 | CASSLYGYTGELFF
TRBV5-1 | CASSQNPGLGYEQYF
TRBV12-2 | CASRLSRHSNQPQHF
TRBV19 | CASSTSVEQFF
TRBV7-9 | CASSPSGGSYEQYF
TRBV2 | CASSDNPGTVNYEQYF
TRBV6-5 | CASRRDNYEQYF
TRBV1 | CTSSQTAQDPLHTGELFF
TRBV6-5 | CASSFRTAGELFF
TRBV25-1 | CASRQGPTNEKLFF
TRBV7-3 | CASSPSVVNEQFF
TRBV7-8 | CASSLGGEQFF
TRBV7-9 | CASTRDRDTDTQYF
TRBV19 | CASSIKTGYREQYF
TRBV11-2 | CASSTDRTYEQYF
TRBV29-1 | CSVDPTVDGYTF
TRBV7-6 | CASRDLMNTEAFF
TRBV5-5 | CASSIVYEQYF
TRBV7-8 | CASSLDLNYGYTF
TRBV4-1 | CASSQNQDNEQFF
TRBV7-8 | CASSLPRTGGAPLDGYTF
TRBV19 | CASSIVGGIAYEQYF
TRBV9 | CASSVQTGYTEAFF
TRBV6-1 | CASSPWAMWEQYF
TRBV28 | CASSWADRGYYGYTF
TRBV27 | CASSSRDRGRETQYF
TRBV5-1 | CASSFMGVQGNGYTF
TRBV23-1 | CASSQSSRVKAFF
TRBV18 | CASSPLTGANVLTF
TRBV7-9 | CASSLTPRTGDEQYF
TRBV19 | CASSIHRDYGYTF
TRBV6-1 | CASSYPGHNEQFF
TRBV5-6 | CASSALALAKNIQYF
TRBV7-9 | CASSPGQNYGYTF
TRBV5-1 | CASSFGTNTEAFF
TRBV7-9 | CASSFRGVEQYF
TRBV18 | CASSPLPPTGTDTQYF
TRBV12-2 | CASRLDTSGPTDTQYF
TRBV5-1 | CASSFGWDQETQYF
TRBV6-6 | CASSYSPRQGHGYTF
TRBV5-1 | CASSNTGESYNEQFF
TRBV4-1 | CASSQDHLIVVGGTGELFF
TRBV5-1 | CASTPSPGAQETQYF
TRBV19 | CASSRLAGVTSTDTQYF
TRBV6-5 | CASRIQGGGNEQFF